This record concerns one TCR beta chain sequence. The antigen this receptor binds is unknown. No base quality information exists; no much larger clone differs at one position. This specimen belongs to a study of T cell responses to AZD1222 COVID-19 vaccine (dated by TCRdb to the early 2020s). Turning to the overall study: TCR sequencing was performed for 230 to 250 trial participants, of whom some 200 were given two doses of AZD1222 and approximately 26 were given two doses of MenACWY control vaccine. Trial participants were enrolled by age into subgroups of 18-55, 56-69 and 70-plus years, and approximately 150, 30 and 60 TCR-sequenced participants, respectively, were included in these subgroups.

V is clipped by 3 bases and J by 3 bases, and the sequence between their germline boundaries is 8 bases long. The CDR3 has 13 amino acids, counting the end cysteine and phenylalanine. Here the CDR3 DNA is all that survives: 39 bases in frame from base 1. Results the study describes overall, beyond this receptor: In the small 56-69-year group, the increase in depth fell short of significance, most likely because of low power. Participants were mostly white British, with more females than males. The authors suggested clonal diversity may have been underestimated. After two AZD1222 doses, spike-specific TCR breadth and depth were significantly higher than at day 0 and than in MenACWY recipients. Reportedly, almost half of the unique spike-specific TCRs recognized epitopes lying outside the regions that are mutated in the B.1.351 and B.1.1.7 variants. The vaccine-associated CD4 TCRs covered the entire spike protein, and the dominant responses fell in regions 160-218 and 743-854. Because no samples from the day 14 peak response were available, repertoires could be characterized only after the peak T cell response. Conclusions about previously exposed vaccinees are limited, since just five or six AZD1222 recipients were seropositive for SARS-CoV-2 at baseline.

The time point label for this specimen denotes: about 28 days (+/-7) after the second vaccine dose. Because spike-specific TCR depth and breadth did not differ between the two schedules, AZD1222 recipients who got a second dose at roughly 4 weeks were pooled with those who got a second dose at roughly 12 weeks. Vaccinee samples were obtained from the UK trials COV001 and COV002, which included a single-blind randomized controlled phase 2/3 trial of AZD1222 (ChAdOx1 nCoV-19) in healthy adults. Trial participant PBMC samples were collected at day 0 and day 28 after the second dose for TCRbeta chain sequencing. The CDR3 regions of human TCRbeta chains were subjected to immunosequencing. Per the original workflow: Repertoire TCRs were checked for matches against a reference library of SARS-CoV-2-specific TCRs that had been generated using the MIRA antigen-specificity platform. Breadth was defined as the fraction of unique TCRs that were SARS-CoV-2-associated, and depth was defined as the fraction of total T cells that were SARS-CoV-2-associated. Each spike-specific TCR was assigned to its reactive spike region and to a CD4 or CD8 class using the MIRA data. Log10-transformed breadth and depth values were compared by one-way ANOVA with Sidak's multiple comparisons tests. Held by TCRdb, this immuneACCESS table contains in-frame sequences only and omits some clones. Under half of the omission traces to an unresolved V gene where checked; the cause of the rest is unknown. V and J calls and clone size are copied from that table; D and trimming were computed from the DNA. In this sample the table shows some 150,000 clones, about 93% of which occur a single time. Around 2.9% of the sample belongs to the ten largest clones.

Material: peripheral blood, obtained 28 days after the second AZD1222 dose. The chain is encoded by TRBV12-3 or TRBV12-4 joined to TRBJ1-1, with the D gene uncertain. The sequence was obtained from an adult who received the AZD1222 COVID-19 vaccine. The CDR3 protein is CASSFGDYTEAFF. The nucleotides read TGTGCCAGCAGTTTTGGGGATTACACTGAAGCTTTCTTT.